One sample yielded the 28 T cell receptor beta chains listed below, sequenced in a study of T cell changes during pregnancy in multiple sclerosis. Clones were read by immunoSEQ multiplex PCR, and TCRdb kept only the in-frame ones, dropping some. The data hold about 80,000 clones, with just over 90% observed a single time. This sample comprised peripheral blood, obtained before pregnancy. The origin of the receptors is a female donor with multiple sclerosis, enrolled in a pregnancy study.

CDR3 in amino acids: CASSLPTGVTDTQYF. Written as DNA, the CDR3 is TGTGCCAGCAGCTTACCCACAGGGGTAACAGATACGCAGTATTTT. The chain couples TRBV7-2 to TRBJ2-3; 7 nucleotides line up with TRBD1. J gave up 3 bases and V 2 bases, and 5 bases lay outside the gene matches. Per the germline V gene, CDR1 is SGHTA and CDR2 is FQGNSA. The CDR3 has 15 amino acids. Full variable domain (outside the CDR3, taken from reference TRBV7-2 and TRBJ2-3): GAGVSQSPSNKVTEKGKDVELRCDPISGHTALYWYRQSLGQGLEFLIYFQGNSAPDKSGLPSDRFSAERTGGSVSTLTIQRTQQEDSAVYLCASSLPTGVTDTQYFGPGTRLTVL.

This chain links TRBV7-9 with TRBJ2-5, with 8 bases identical to TRBD1. This CDR3 has 18 residues. V was pared by 1 base and J by 3 bases, with 13 bases of the junction left unmatched. CDR1 is SEHNR, CDR2 FQNEAQ, per germline (reference sequence). CDR3 DNA: TGTGCCAGCAGCTTAGGGACAGGGAACTACCGCTCTGAAGAGACCCAGTACTTC. This sequence encodes CASSLGTGNYRSEETQYF.

This clone was counted a single time. CDR3 bases: TGCGCCAGCAGCTGGGGCGGGATACAAGAGACCCAGTACTTC. This sequence encodes CASSWGGIQETQYF. The rearrangement links TRBV5-1 to TRBJ2-5; perhaps TRBD2 as D (6 bases). The CDR3 is made up of 14 amino acids. The V end lost 3 bases, the J end lost 2 bases, and 11 bases lay between the germline ends. Germline V gives CDR1 SGHRS, CDR2 YFSETQ. Full variable domain (rest looked up from reference TRBV5-1 and TRBJ2-5): KAGVTQTPRYLIKTRGQQVTLSCSPISGHRSVSWYQQTPGQGLQFLFEYFSETQRNKGNFPGRFSGRQFSNSRSEMNVSTLELGDSALYLCASSWGGIQETQYFGPGTRLLVL.

V gene TRBV5-4 combines with J gene TRBJ2-5; D is perhaps TRBD2 (6 bases). V dropped 3 bases and J dropped 3 bases, with 15 bases sitting between them. The CDR3 totals 15 residues. CDR1 and CDR2 (germline): SGHNT, YYREEE (reference sequence). In nucleotides, the CDR3 is TGTGCCAGCAGCTCCGGGAGTAGAGTCGAAGAGACCCAGTACTTC. It translates to CASSSGSRVEETQYF.

Notes on this clone: Other nucleotide sequences in the sample specify the same CDR3. The rearrangement joins TRBV2 to TRBJ2-5, with 8 bases identical to TRBD1. Germline V gene lookup returns CDR1 SNHLY and CDR2 FYNNEI. CDR3 length: 13 residues. The trim removed 5 bases at V and 2 bases at J, leaving 1 base unmatched. The DNA for the CDR3 is TGTGCCAGCAGTCGGGACAGGCAAGAGACCCAGTACTTC. It translates to CASSRDRQETQYF.

The chain couples TRBV7-2 to TRBJ2-5; D unclear. In germline, CDR1 is SGHTA, CDR2 FQGNSA. The V and J ends lost 3 bases and 0 bases respectively, with 2 bases between them. This CDR3 comprises 12 residues. CDR3 region: CASSFDQETQYF. In DNA form, the CDR3 reads TGTGCCAGCAGCTTCGACCAAGAGACCCAGTACTTC. Supplemented by reference TRBV7-2 and TRBJ2-5, the full variable domain reads GAGVSQSPSNKVTEKGKDVELRCDPISGHTALYWYRQSLGQGLEFLIYFQGNSAPDKSGLPSDRFSAERTGGSVSTLTIQRTQQEDSAVYLCASSFDQETQYFGPGTRLLVL.

The chain is built from TRBV6-1 and TRBJ1-3, with 7 nucleotides matching TRBD1. The germline V gene has CDR1 MNHNS and CDR2 SASEGT. The junction had 6 bases not matched to a gene; V was cut back by 6 bases and J by 4 bases. The CDR3 is made up of 14 amino acids. The CDR3 bases are TGTGCCAGCAGGGCAGACAGGGCGGGAAACACCATATATTTT. This sequence encodes CASRADRAGNTIYF.

J is TRBJ1-2 and V is TRBV19, with D unresolved. The CDR3 runs 15 residues. V shed 1 base and J shed 4 bases, with 13 bases lying between them. CDR1 is LNHDA and CDR2 is SQIVND in the germline V gene (reference sequence). As DNA, the CDR3 is TGTGCCAGTAGTATAGTTGGAGGGCCGGGCTATGGCTACACCTTC. It yields the protein CASSIVGGPGYGYTF.

The CDR3 DNA follows: TGTGCCAGCAGGAGGACAGGGGTAAATGAGCAGTTCTTC. Encoded protein: CASRRTGVNEQFF. V usage is TRBV7-9 and J usage is TRBJ2-1; 9 nucleotides align to TRBD1. The CDR3 has 13 amino acids. J gave up 7 bases and V 6 bases, and 4 bases lay outside the gene matches. The germline V gene encodes CDR1 SEHNR and CDR2 FQNEAQ (reference sequence).

The CDR3 spells CASSVGQGSQPQHF. CDR3 DNA sequence: TGTGCCAGCAGCGTAGGACAGGGCAGTCAGCCCCAGCATTTT. This chain uses TRBV9 with TRBJ1-5; 7 bases line up with TRBD1. Germline V CDR1 and CDR2: SGDLS, YYNGEE. J lost 6 bases, V lost 0 bases, and 3 bases had no gene match. The CDR3 spans 14 residues. Full variable domain (remainder filled in from reference TRBV9 and TRBJ1-5): DSGVTQTPKHLITATGQRVTLRCSPRSGDLSVYWYQQSLDQGLQFLIQYYNGEERAKGNILERFSAQQFPDLHSELNLSSLELGDSALYFCASSVGQGSQPQHFGDGTRLSIL.

V is TRBV6-5 and J is TRBJ2-3; 8 bases line up with TRBD2. Per germline, CDR1 MNHEY and CDR2 SVGAGI. The CDR3 consists of 16 residues. The V and J ends lost 2 bases and 2 bases, in that order; junction bases with no gene match: 6. The CDR3 sequence is CASSYLSAGATDTQYF. The CDR3 region has the DNA TGTGCCAGCAGTTACCTTTCAGCGGGAGCCACAGATACGCAGTATTTT.

V is TRBV19 and J is TRBJ1-2; 8 nucleotides align to TRBD1. The V segment lost 8 bases and the J segment 8 bases; nucleotides outside the gene matches: 10. Per germline, CDR1 LNHDA and CDR2 SQIVND (reference sequence). The CDR3 runs to 13 residues. The DNA of the CDR3 is TGTGCCAGTTCCCCGGACAGGGCGGGCGGCTACACCTTC. Protein: CASSPDRAGGYTF.

The chain has TRBV7-9 and TRBJ2-7; 7 positions match TRBD1. After removal of 4 bases from V and 6 bases from J, the junction contained 12 bases not matched to a gene. Germline V CDR1 and CDR2: SEHNR, FQNEAQ (reference sequence). CDR3 size: 15 residues. The CDR3, as DNA: TGTGCCAGCAGCTCTCCGGGACAGCCGAGGGGCGAGCAGTACTTC. Amino acid sequence: CASSSPGQPRGEQYF.

The chain couples TRBV5-6 to TRBJ2-7, with TRBD1 matching over 7 bases. Per germline, CDR1 SGHDT and CDR2 YYEEEE. The CDR3 is 16 residues long. J was trimmed by 1 base and V by 4 bases; bases with no gene match: 11. The DNA of the CDR3 is TGTGCCAGCAGCAGTTTACACAGGGGAAATTCCTACGAGCAGTACTTC. Its translation is CASSSLHRGNSYEQYF.

The V call is TRBV28, the J call TRBJ2-7; 8 bases map to TRBD1. This CDR3 is built from 14 residues. The V and J ends lost 3 bases and 4 bases, in that order; junction bases with no gene match: 5. Germline CDR1 MDHEN, CDR2 SYDVKM. CDR3 sequence reads: CASSFWTGRYEQYF. For the CDR3, the DNA is TGTGCCAGCAGTTTCTGGACAGGGAGGTACGAGCAGTACTTC. Full variable domain (outside the CDR3, taken from reference TRBV28 and TRBJ2-7): DVKVTQSSRYLVKRTGEKVFLECVQDMDHENMFWYRQDPGLGLRLIYFSYDVKMKEKGDIPEGYSVSREKKERFSLILESASTNQTSMYLCASSFWTGRYEQYFGPGTRLTVT.

The V gene is TRBV6-6, the J gene TRBJ2-1, with TRBD1 identical over 7 bases. This CDR3 contains 15 residues. The V and J ends lost 2 bases and 3 bases, in that order; junction bases with no gene match: 4. Germline loops: CDR1 MNHNY, CDR2 SVGAGI (reference sequence). CDR3 DNA sequence: TGTGCCAGCAGTTACACAGGGGCTAACTACAATGAGCAGTTCTTC. Protein: CASSYTGANYNEQFF.

V usage is TRBV19 and J usage is TRBJ2-6; D is ambiguous. Trimming left V 2 bases short and J 4 bases short, with 12 bases between. CDR1 is LNHDA and CDR2 is SQIVND in the germline V gene (reference sequence). The CDR3 is 16 amino acids. The CDR3 nucleotides read TGTGCCAGTAGTATACTGACCCAGCGCGGGGCCAACGTCCTGACTTTC. Translation gives CASSILTQRGANVLTF.

The rearrangement joins TRBV7-9 to TRBJ1-1; 8 positions match TRBD1. Germline assignment: CDR1 SEHNR and CDR2 FQNEAQ (reference sequence). After removal of 3 bases from V and 11 bases from J, the junction contained 14 bases not matched to a gene. The CDR3 length is 15 residues. The CDR3: CASSFPNDRGIGAFF. The CDR3, as DNA: TGTGCCAGCAGCTTCCCGAATGACAGGGGAATAGGGGCTTTCTTT.

V gene TRBV2 combines with J gene TRBJ2-3; 8 nucleotides align to TRBD1. The germline V gene has CDR1 SNHLY and CDR2 FYNNEI. Trimming cost V 10 bases and J 1 base; bases outside gene matches: 7. CDR3 length: 14 amino acids. The CDR3: CATRQGTRTDTQYF. CDR3 nucleotides: TGTGCCACCCGACAGGGGACGCGCACAGATACGCAGTATTTT.

The CDR3 DNA follows: TGTGCCACCAGCAGAGATCCTAGCGGCACAGATACGCAGTATTTT. Translation: CATSRDPSGTDTQYF. J is TRBJ2-3 and V is TRBV15, with D possibly TRBD2 on 6 matching bases. Deletions cut 0 bases from V and 1 base from J, with 8 bases between. The length of the CDR3 is 15 residues. In germline, CDR1 is LNHNV, CDR2 YYDKDF (reference sequence).

This chain connects TRBV7-2 to TRBJ2-7; unclear D gene. The CDR3 runs to 15 residues. Germline CDR1 and CDR2: SGHTA and FQGNSA. V lost 2 bases and J lost 0, with 11 bases in between. Written as DNA, the CDR3 is TGTGCCAGCAGCTTATCCCCGCTGGCCTCCTACGAGCAGTACTTC. This translates into CASSLSPLASYEQYF.

CDR3 protein: CATHRDFPYEQYF. The CDR3 nucleotides read TGTGCCACCCACCGGGACTTCCCATACGAGCAGTACTTC. V is TRBV7-9 and J is TRBJ2-7; a possible D gene is TRBD2 (6 bases). This CDR3 contains 13 residues. CDR1 is SEHNR, CDR2 FQNEAQ, per germline (reference sequence). Trimming stripped 10 bases from V and 4 bases from J, with 17 bases between. The full variable domain, its missing parts supplied by reference TRBV7-9 and TRBJ2-7, is DTGVSQNPRHKITKRGQNVTFRCDPISEHNRLYWYRQTLGQGPEFLTYFQNEAQLEKSRLLSDRFSAERPKGSFSTLEIQRTEQGDSAMYLCATHRDFPYEQYFGPGTRLTVT.

The chain uses TRBV6-1 and TRBJ2-7; 13 bases agree with TRBD2. Germline CDR1 and CDR2: MNHNS and SASEGT. The CDR3 extends over 15 amino acids. The V gene end was trimmed by 10 bases and the J gene end by 3 bases; junction bases not matched to a gene: 9. CDR3 in DNA: TGTGCCACTTACATGGGACTAGCGGGATACTACGAGCAGTACTTC. It yields the protein CATYMGLAGYYEQYF.

The chain joins TRBV7-2 to TRBJ1-5; TRBD1 might be the D (6 bases). Between the trimmed V and J ends, which lost 5 bases and 3 bases, there was a span of 14 bases. Germline V lookup: CDR1 SGHTA, CDR2 FQGNSA. The CDR3 has 15 residues. In DNA form, the CDR3 reads TGTGCCAGCAGCCTGGGTACAGGGTTCAATCAGCCCCAGCATTTT. The encoded protein is CASSLGTGFNQPQHF.

J is TRBJ2-4 and V is TRBV4-2; TRBD2 is a possible D gene (7 bases). The germline V and J ends were trimmed by 4 bases and 8 bases, with 12 bases remaining between them. Germline CDR1 is LGHNA and CDR2 is YNFKEQ. CDR3 length equals 13 residues. The CDR3 region has the DNA TGTGCCAGCAGCCCGAGGGAGGGGGACATTCAGTACTTC. Translating it yields CASSPREGDIQYF.

The V gene is TRBV6-1, the J gene TRBJ2-7; 9 nucleotides agree with TRBD1. CDR3 length: 14 residues. In germline, CDR1 is MNHNS, CDR2 SASEGT. With 8 bases clipped from V and 1 base from J, the junction kept 6 bases outside the gene matches. CDR3 amino acids: CASWGQGKSYEQYF. CDR3 nucleotide sequence: TGTGCCAGCTGGGGACAGGGAAAATCCTACGAGCAGTACTTC.

The V and J genes are TRBV6-5 and TRBJ1-1; D perhaps matches TRBD1 (6 bases). Trimming removed 2 bases from V and 4 bases from J, with 14 bases in between. The V gene's germline CDR1 is MNHEY and CDR2 SVGAGI. The CDR3 runs to 15 residues. CDR3 bases: TGTGCCAGCAGTTACGCCAGGGGCTTGGGCACTGAAGCTTTCTTT. It translates to CASSYARGLGTEAFF.

The rearrangement uses TRBV28 and TRBJ1-2; 8 bases align to TRBD1. The germline V gene has CDR1 MDHEN and CDR2 SYDVKM. The trim removed 1 base at V and 6 bases at J, leaving 4 bases unmatched. The CDR3 has 14 residues. CDR3 amino acids: CASSLYRGENGYTF. CDR3 coding DNA: TGTGCCAGCAGTTTATACAGGGGGGAAAATGGCTACACCTTC.